A selection of T cell receptor beta chains follows, all from one sample in a study of T cell responses to AZD1222 COVID-19 vaccine. TCRdb's table, derived via immunoSEQ multiplex PCR, lists solely in-frame clones and lacks some. The sample records roughly 100,000 clones, approximately 88% being singletons. Here the sequenced sample was peripheral blood, taken on day 0 of AZD1222 vaccination. The source of these receptors is an adult in good health. Both conserved end residues are part of each CDR3. A D gene is named only where the DNA matches it firmly. Clone size is stated in some rows and not others, as once, few, many or a class when expanded.

J gene,clone size,D gene,V gene,CDR3 protein,CDR3 DNA
TRBJ2-3,-,-,TRBV7-7,CASSLGISSTDTQYF,TGTGCTAGCAGCTTAGGTATATCTAGCACAGATACGCAGTATTTT
TRBJ2-1,-,TRBD1,TRBV13,CASSNRDRFYNEQFF,TGTGCCAGCAGCAACCGGGACAGATTTTACAATGAGCAGTTCTTC
TRBJ1-4,-,-,TRBV6-1,CASSDPGRKLFF,TGTGCCAGCAGTGACCCTGGGAGGAAACTGTTTTTT
TRBJ2-1,-,TRBD2,TRBV19,CASTSGTSDNEQFF,TGTGCCAGTACCTCAGGGACTAGCGACAATGAGCAGTTCTTC
TRBJ1-1,-,-,TRBV18,CASSSDMNTEAFF,TGTGCCAGCTCAAGCGACATGAACACTGAAGCTTTCTTT
TRBJ1-2,once,-,TRBV6-5,CASSQVGGLGGYTF,TGTGCCAGCTCCCAGGTCGGGGGCTTGGGAGGCTACACCTTC
TRBJ2-7,-,-,TRBV12-3/TRBV12-4,CASSLPVTYEQYF,TGTGCCAGCAGTTTACCCGTTACCTACGAGCAGTACTTC
TRBJ1-2,-,-,TRBV9,CASSMDGSDYGYTF,TGTGCCAGCAGCATGGACGGGTCGGATTATGGCTACACCTTC
TRBJ1-5,once,TRBD1,TRBV12-3/TRBV12-4,CASGQGGNQPQHF,TGTGCCAGCGGGCAGGGGGGCAATCAGCCCCAGCATTTT
TRBJ1-2,-,-,TRBV7-6,CASSLAGAGGYTF,TGTGCCAGCAGCTTAGCCGGGGCTGGTGGCTACACCTTC